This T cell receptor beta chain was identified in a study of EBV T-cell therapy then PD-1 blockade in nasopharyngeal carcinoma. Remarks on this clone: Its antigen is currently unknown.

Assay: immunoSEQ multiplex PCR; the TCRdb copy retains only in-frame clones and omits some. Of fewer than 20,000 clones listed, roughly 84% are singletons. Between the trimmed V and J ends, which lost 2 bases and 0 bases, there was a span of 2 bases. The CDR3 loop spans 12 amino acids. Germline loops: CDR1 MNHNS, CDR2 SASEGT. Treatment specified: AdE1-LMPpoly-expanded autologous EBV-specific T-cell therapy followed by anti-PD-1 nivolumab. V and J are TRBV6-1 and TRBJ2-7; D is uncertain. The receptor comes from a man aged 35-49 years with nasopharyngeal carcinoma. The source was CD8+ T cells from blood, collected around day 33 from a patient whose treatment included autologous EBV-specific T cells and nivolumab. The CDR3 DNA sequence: TGTGCCAGCAGTGAATCCTCCTACGAGCAGTACTTC. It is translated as CASSESSYEQYF.